These 10 T cell receptor beta chains came from one sample sequenced in a study of molecular identifiers for immune sequencing clone quantification. From the PCR reads, TCRdb called clonotypes with MiXCR, one entry per CDR3 protein. The sample contains roughly 300,000 distinct CDR3 sequences, 24% of which appear only once. The sequenced material came from naive CD8+ T cells from blood, with Jurkat cell RNA spiked in. Subset given: FACS-sorted CD8+CD4-CCR7+CD45RA+ naive T cells. The receptors derive from a human donor in good health. Some libraries in this study had Jurkat cell RNA spiked in.

This clonotype was picked up many times. The chain is built from TRBV6-5 and TRBJ1-1; D is possibly TRBD1 (5 bases). Germline V gene data show CDR1 as MNHEY and CDR2 as SVGAGI. The CDR3 extends over 15 amino acids. V was trimmed by 5 bases and J by 5 bases, leaving 18 bases between them. For the CDR3, the DNA is TGTGCCAGCAGTAACTTCAAAGGGGCGGATACTGAAGCTTTCTTT. This encodes CASSNFKGADTEAFF.

The chain couples TRBV3-1 to TRBJ2-2; perhaps TRBD1 as D (6 bases). The V gene's germline CDR1 is LGHDT and CDR2 YNNKEL (reference sequence). V lost 4 bases and J lost 5, with 17 bases in between. This CDR3 region has 16 residues. The CDR3 bases are TGTGCCAGCAGCCCCGGGACAAATTATCCAACCGGGGAGCTGTTTTTT. Amino acids: CASSPGTNYPTGELFF.

With regard to this clonotype: This may be a read error, as it is one base from a much larger clone. The chain employs TRBV28 and TRBJ2-7; D possibly corresponds to TRBD1 (6 bases). CDR1 and CDR2 (germline): MDHEN, SYDVKM. This CDR3 has 14 residues. The CDR3 sequence: CANSALQGPYEQYF. The CDR3 DNA is TGTGCCAACAGTGCGTTACAGGGCCCCTACGAGCAGTACTTC.

This clonotype was recorded at least ten times. This chain joins TRBV5-6 and TRBJ2-7; TRBD1 matches 7 bases. The CDR3 is made up of 13 amino acids. Germline CDR1 SGHDT, CDR2 YYEEEE. The trim removed 4 bases at V and 5 bases at J, leaving 6 bases unmatched. The CDR3 region is CASSRTGVNEQYF. Written as DNA, the CDR3 is TGTGCCAGCAGCAGAACAGGGGTCAACGAGCAGTACTTC.

This chain links TRBV6-2 or TRBV6-3 with TRBJ1-6; D not certain. Germline-derived CDR1 and CDR2 are MNHEY and SVGEGT. The V end was cut by 0 bases, the J end by 4 bases, with 7 bases between. The CDR3 contains 15 residues. The CDR3 loop is CASSYSGEYNSPLHF. CDR3 DNA: TGTGCCAGCAGTTACTCGGGTGAATATAATTCACCCCTCCACTTT.

In this sample, this clonotype turned up many times. J is TRBJ2-3 and V is TRBV11-2; 7 nucleotides align to TRBD1. V lost 8 bases, J lost 9 bases, and 8 bases stayed unmatched. Per the germline V gene, CDR1 is SGHAT and CDR2 is FQNNGV. CDR3 length: 12 residues. CDR3 sequence reads: CASRQGAWTQYF. The CDR3 DNA sequence: TGTGCCAGCCGACAGGGTGCTTGGACGCAGTATTTT.

This clonotype was seen ten or more times. This chain uses TRBV7-8 with TRBJ2-1, with D unresolved. This CDR3 contains 14 residues. Trimming shortened V by 1 base and J by 3 bases, and 7 bases separated the two germline ends. Germline-derived CDR1 and CDR2 are SGHVS and FQNEAQ. The CDR3 DNA follows: TGTGCCAGCAGCTTAGTGCCCGTCTACAATGAGCAGTTCTTC. This encodes CASSLVPVYNEQFF.

This clonotype was observed many times. This chain uses TRBV12-3 or TRBV12-4 with TRBJ1-6; the D is unclear. There are 16 residues in the CDR3. Trimming removed 3 bases from V and 4 bases from J, with 13 bases in between. CDR3 sequence (DNA): TGTGCCAGCAGTTTTTGGGCAGGAGTATATAATTCACCCCTCCACTTT. Translating gives CASSFWAGVYNSPLHF.

With regard to this clonotype: A read error is possible here, since a much larger clone lies one base away. The chain couples TRBV20-1 to TRBJ1-5, with D unclear. CDR3 length: 15 residues. CDR1 and CDR2 (germline): DFQATT, SNEGSKA (reference sequence). The CDR3 coding sequence is TGCAGTGCTCTCTCCCCAGGTCATAGCAAGCAGCCCCAGCATTTT. Protein: CSALSPGHSKQPQHF.

As for this clonotype: A read error may be the cause here, since a much bigger clone is one base away. The chain is built from TRBV7-2 and TRBJ2-3; D is perhaps TRBD2 (5 bases). Trimming shortened V by 2 bases and J by 3 bases, and 18 bases separated the two germline ends. Germline V gene sequence: CDR1 SGHTA, CDR2 FQGNSA. CDR3 length equals 17 residues. The CDR3 protein is CASSLRAWTLATDTQYF. The CDR3 region has the DNA TGTGCCAGCAGCTTAAGGGCCTGGACTCTCGCTACAGATACGCAGTATTTT.